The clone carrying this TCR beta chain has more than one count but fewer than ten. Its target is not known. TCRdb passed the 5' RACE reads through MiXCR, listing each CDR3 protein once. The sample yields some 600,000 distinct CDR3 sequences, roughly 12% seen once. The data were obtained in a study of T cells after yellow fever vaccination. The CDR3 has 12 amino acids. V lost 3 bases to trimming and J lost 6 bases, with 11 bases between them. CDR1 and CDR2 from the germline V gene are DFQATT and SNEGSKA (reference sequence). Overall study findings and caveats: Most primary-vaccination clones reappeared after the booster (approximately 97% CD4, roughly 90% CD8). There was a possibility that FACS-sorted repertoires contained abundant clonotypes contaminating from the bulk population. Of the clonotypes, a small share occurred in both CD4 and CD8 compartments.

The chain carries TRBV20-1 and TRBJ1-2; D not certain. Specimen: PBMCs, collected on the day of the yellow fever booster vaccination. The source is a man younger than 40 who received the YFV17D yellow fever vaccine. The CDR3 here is CSASNSIDGYTF. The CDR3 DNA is TGCAGTGCTAGCAACAGCATTGATGGCTACACCTTC.